This T cell receptor beta chain is from a study of identical twins. Whole-study results and caveats: Conclusions leaned on cross-sectional statistical analysis and did not track the same donors over time.

Note on this clonotype: No antigen is known for it.

Template switching added a universal primer site, and cDNA bore unique molecular identifiers. TCRdb reprocessed the 5' RACE reads with MiXCR, giving one entry per CDR3 protein. The repertoire holds some 1,700,000 distinct CDR3 sequences, with less than 40% as singletons. What was sequenced was cord blood. The clonotype originates from a newborn girl in good health.

The CDR3 reads CASSQDRLVAILGTQYF. The CDR3 DNA reads as TGTGCCAGCAGCCAAGATCGACTAGTGGCCATCCTAGGGACCCAGTACTTC. The chain joins TRBV3-1 to TRBJ2-7; TRBD2 might be the D (6 bases). The assigned J gene may be wrong: the sequence end matches TRBJ2-5 better. The germline V gene has CDR1 LGHDT and CDR2 YNNKEL (reference sequence). This CDR3 is built from 17 residues.